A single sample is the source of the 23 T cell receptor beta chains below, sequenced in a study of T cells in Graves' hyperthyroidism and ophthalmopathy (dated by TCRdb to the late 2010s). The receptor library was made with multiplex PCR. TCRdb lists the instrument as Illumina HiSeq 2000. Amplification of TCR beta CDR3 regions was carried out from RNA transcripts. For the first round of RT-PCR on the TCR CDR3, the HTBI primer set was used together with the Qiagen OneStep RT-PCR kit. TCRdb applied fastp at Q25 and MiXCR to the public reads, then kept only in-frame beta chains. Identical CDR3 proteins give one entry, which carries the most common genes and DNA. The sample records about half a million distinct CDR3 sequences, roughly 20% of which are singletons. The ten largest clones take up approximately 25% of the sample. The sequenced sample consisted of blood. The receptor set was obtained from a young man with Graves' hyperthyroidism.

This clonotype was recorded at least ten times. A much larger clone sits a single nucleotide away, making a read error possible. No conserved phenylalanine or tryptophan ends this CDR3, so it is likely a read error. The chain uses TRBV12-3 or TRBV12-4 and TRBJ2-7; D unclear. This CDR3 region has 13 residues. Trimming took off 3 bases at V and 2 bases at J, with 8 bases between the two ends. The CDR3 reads CASSFASPYEQYS. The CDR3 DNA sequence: TGTGCCAGCAGTTTTGCCAGCCCCTACGAGCAGTACTCC.

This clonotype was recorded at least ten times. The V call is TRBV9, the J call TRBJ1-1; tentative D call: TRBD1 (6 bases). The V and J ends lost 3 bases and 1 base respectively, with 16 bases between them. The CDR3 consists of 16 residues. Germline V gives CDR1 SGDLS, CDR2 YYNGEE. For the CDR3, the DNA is TGTGCCAGCAGCGCGGGGGGAGACAGGAGGAACACTGAAGCTTTCTTT. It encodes CASSAGGDRRNTEAFF.

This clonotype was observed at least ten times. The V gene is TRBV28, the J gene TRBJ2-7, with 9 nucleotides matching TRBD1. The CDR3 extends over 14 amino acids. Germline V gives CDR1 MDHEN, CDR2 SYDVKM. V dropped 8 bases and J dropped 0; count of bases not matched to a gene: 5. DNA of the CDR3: TGTGCCAGCTCCGGGACAGGGTCCTCCTACGAGCAGTACTTC. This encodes CASSGTGSSYEQYF. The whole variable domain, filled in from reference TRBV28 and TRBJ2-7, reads DVKVTQSSRYLVKRTGEKVFLECVQDMDHENMFWYRQDPGLGLRLIYFSYDVKMKEKGDIPEGYSVSREKKERFSLILESASTNQTSMYLCASSGTGSSYEQYFGPGTRLTVT.

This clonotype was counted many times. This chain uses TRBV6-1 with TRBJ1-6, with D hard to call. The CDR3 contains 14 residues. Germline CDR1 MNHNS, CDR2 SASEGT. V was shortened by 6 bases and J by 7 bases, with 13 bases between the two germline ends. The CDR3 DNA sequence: TGTGCCAGCAGACCGCGATGGGAAAATTCACCCCTCCACTTT. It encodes CASRPRWENSPLHF.

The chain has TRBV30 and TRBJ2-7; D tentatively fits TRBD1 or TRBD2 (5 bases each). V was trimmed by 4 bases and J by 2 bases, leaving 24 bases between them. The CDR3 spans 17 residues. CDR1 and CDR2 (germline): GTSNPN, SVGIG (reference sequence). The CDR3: CAWIFTGTPGFPYEQYF. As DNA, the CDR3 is TGTGCCTGGATTTTCACCGGGACGCCTGGATTCCCCTACGAGCAGTACTTC.

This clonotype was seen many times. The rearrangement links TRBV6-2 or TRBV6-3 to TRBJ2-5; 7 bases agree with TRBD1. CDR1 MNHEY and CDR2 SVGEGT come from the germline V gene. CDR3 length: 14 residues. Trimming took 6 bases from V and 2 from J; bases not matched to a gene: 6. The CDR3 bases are TGTGCCAGCAGATTCCAGGACAGGCAAGAGACCCAGTACTTC. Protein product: CASRFQDRQETQYF.

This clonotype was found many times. The chain's CDR3 is CASGQGPTTGELFF. The CDR3 DNA sequence: TGTGCCAGCGGACAGGGCCCGACCACCGGGGAGCTGTTTTTT. V usage is TRBV7-2 and J usage is TRBJ2-2; TRBD1 matches at 8 bases. The germline V gene encodes CDR1 SGHTA and CDR2 FQGNSA. The length of the CDR3 is 14 residues. V lost 8 bases, J lost 4 bases, and 6 bases stayed unmatched.

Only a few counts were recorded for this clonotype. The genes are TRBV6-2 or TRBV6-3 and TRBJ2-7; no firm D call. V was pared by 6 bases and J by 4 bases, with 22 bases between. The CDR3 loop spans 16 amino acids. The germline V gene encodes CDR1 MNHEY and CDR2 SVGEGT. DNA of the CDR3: TGTGCCAGCAGCCTTCAGACGTACAGAACTTCGTACGAGCAGTACTTC. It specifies CASSLQTYRTSYEQYF.

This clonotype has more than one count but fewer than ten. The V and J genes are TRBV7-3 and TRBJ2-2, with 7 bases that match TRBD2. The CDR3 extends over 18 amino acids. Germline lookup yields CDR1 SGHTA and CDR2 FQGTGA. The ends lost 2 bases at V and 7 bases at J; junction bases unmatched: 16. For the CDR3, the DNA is TGTGCCAGCAGCTTATCATCCCCTCGGGAGGACCTAGGCGGGGAGCTGTTTTTT. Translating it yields CASSLSSPREDLGGELFF.

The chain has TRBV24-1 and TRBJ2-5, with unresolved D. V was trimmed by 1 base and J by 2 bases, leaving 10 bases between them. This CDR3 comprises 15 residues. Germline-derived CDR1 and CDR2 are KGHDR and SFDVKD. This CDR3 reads CATSDLGQEQETQYF. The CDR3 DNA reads TGTGCCACCAGTGATTTAGGCCAGGAGCAAGAGACCCAGTACTTC.

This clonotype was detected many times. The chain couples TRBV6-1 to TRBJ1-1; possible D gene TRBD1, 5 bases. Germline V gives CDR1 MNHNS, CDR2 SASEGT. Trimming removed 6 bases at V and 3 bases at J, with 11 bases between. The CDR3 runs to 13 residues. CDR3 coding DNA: TGTGCCAGCAGACTCAGGGTGGACACTGAAGCTTTCTTT. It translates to CASRLRVDTEAFF.

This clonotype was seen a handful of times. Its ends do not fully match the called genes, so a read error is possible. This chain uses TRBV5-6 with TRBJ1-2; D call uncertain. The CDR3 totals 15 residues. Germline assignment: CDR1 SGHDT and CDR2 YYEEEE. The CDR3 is CVSSLIRATAGGYTF. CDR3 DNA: TGTGTCAGCAGCTTGATCCGTGCGACGGCGGGTGGCTACACCTTC. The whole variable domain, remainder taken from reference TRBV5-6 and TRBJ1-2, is DAGVTQSPTHLIKTRGQQVTLRCSPKSGHDTVSWYQQALGQGPQFIFQYYEEEERQRGNFPDRFSGHQFPNYSSELNVNALLLGDSALYLCVSSLIRATAGGYTFGSGTRLTVV.

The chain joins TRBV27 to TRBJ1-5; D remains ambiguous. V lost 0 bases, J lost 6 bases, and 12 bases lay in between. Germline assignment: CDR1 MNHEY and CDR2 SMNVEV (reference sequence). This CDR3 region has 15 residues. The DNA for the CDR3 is TGTGCCAGCAGTTTATCGACGGGTGTCCGTCAGCCCCAGCATTTT. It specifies CASSLSTGVRQPQHF.

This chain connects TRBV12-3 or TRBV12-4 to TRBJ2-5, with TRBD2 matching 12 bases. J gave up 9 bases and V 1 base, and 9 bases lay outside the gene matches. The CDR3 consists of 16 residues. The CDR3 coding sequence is TGTGCCAGCAGTTTAGAGGAGCTAGCGGGGGGGGAGGCCCAGTACTTC. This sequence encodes CASSLEELAGGEAQYF.

CDR3 coding DNA: TGTGCCACCAGTGAGCTGTTTCCAGACAGGCGAGGAGCTTTCTTT. Protein sequence: CATSELFPDRRGAFF. The V call is TRBV24-1, the J call TRBJ1-1, with D possibly TRBD1 on 6 matching bases. Germline values: CDR1 KGHDR, CDR2 SFDVKD. This CDR3 region has 15 residues. V lost 4 bases and J 10 bases, leaving 21 bases between the germline ends.

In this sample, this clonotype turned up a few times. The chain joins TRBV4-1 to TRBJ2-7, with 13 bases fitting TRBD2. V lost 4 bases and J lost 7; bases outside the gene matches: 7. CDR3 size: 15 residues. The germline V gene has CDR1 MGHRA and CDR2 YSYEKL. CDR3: CASSLTSGGQGEQYF. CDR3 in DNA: TGCGCCAGCAGCCTGACTAGCGGGGGGCAAGGGGAGCAGTACTTC.

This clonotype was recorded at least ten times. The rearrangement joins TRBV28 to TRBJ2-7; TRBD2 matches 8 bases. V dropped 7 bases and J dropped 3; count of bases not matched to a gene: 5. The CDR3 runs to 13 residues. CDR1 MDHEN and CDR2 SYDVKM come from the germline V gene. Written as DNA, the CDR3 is TGTGCCAGCAATGACAGCGGGGGCTACGAGCAGTACTTC. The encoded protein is CASNDSGGYEQYF.

CDR3 region: CASSLDGPSYGYTF. DNA of the CDR3: TGTGCCAGCAGTTTGGACGGGCCTTCCTATGGCTACACCTTC. The chain recombines TRBV6-5 with TRBJ1-2; no clear D gene. Trimming took 4 bases from V and 4 from J, leaving 13 bases between them. Germline V gene lookup returns CDR1 MNHEY and CDR2 SVGAGI. This CDR3 has 14 amino acids.

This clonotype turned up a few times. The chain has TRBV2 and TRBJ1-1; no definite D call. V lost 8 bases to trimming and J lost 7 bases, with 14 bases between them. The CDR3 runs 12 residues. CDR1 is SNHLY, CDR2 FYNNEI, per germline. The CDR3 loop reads CASGPGPFEAFF. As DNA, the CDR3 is TGTGCCAGCGGACCCGGGCCCTTTGAAGCTTTCTTT. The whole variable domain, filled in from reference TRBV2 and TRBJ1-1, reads EPEVTQTPSHQVTQMGQEVILRCVPISNHLYFYWYRQILGQKVEFLVSFYNNEISEKSEIFDDQFSVERPDGSNFTLKIRSTKLEDSAMYFCASGPGPFEAFFGQGTRLTVV.

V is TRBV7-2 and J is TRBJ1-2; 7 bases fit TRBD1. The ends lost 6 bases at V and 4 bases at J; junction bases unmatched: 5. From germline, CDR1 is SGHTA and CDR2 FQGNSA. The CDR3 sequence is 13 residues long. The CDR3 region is CASRRGQSYGYTF. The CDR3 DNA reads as TGTGCCAGCAGACGGGGACAGTCCTATGGCTACACCTTC.

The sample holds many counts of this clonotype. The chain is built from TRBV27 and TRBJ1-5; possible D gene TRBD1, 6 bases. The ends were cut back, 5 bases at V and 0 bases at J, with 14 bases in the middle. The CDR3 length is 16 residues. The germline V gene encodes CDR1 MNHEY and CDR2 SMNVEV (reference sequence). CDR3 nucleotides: TGTGCCAGCAGTCCAAGGACAGTGAGTAGCAATCAGCCCCAGCATTTT. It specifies CASSPRTVSSNQPQHF.

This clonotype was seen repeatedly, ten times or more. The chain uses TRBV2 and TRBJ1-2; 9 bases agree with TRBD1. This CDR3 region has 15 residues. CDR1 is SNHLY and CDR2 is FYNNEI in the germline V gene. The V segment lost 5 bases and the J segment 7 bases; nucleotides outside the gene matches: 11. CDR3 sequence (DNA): TGTGCCAGCAGTCCCGGTGGGACAGGGAGGCTTGGCTACACCTTC. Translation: CASSPGGTGRLGYTF.

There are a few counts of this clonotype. The CDR3 loop reads CSGLGTGELFF. The CDR3 DNA reads as TGCAGCGGTTTGGGGACCGGGGAGCTGTTTTTT. This chain links TRBV29-1 with TRBJ2-2; D not certain. Germline lookup yields CDR1 SQVTM and CDR2 ANQGSEA. This CDR3 has 11 amino acids. The germline V and J ends were trimmed by 7 bases and 5 bases, with 8 bases remaining between them.